Included here is one T cell receptor beta chain sequence, with context. Its antigen remains unknown. The record originates from a study of lymphopenia after photon versus proton radiotherapy. Study-wide results and limits: Oligoclonal CD8+ Temra expansion after nadir drove photon patients' diversity drop. Photon-treated patients lost naive T cells and TCR diversity; proton-treated stayed stable.

The method was immunoSEQ multiplex PCR; TCRdb's version includes in-frame clones alone and lacks a portion of them. The sample includes about 30,000 clones, nearly 95% of them seen just once. The sequenced sample was peripheral blood, obtained from a patient treated with photon-based radiotherapy. This sequence originates from a woman aged 45-59 years with cholangiocarcinoma.

The CDR3 protein is CASSYSTQGKTEAFF. The CDR3 DNA reads TGTGCCAGCAGTTACTCGACACAGGGTAAGACTGAAGCTTTCTTT. The rearrangement joins TRBV6-5 to TRBJ1-1; tentative D call: TRBD1 (6 bases). The germline V gene encodes CDR1 MNHEY and CDR2 SVGAGI. This CDR3 spans 15 amino acids. Trimming took off 0 bases at V and 5 bases at J, with 13 bases between the two ends.